These 17 T cell receptor beta chains were all obtained from the same sample, sequenced in a study of cytomegalovirus exposure and HLA in healthy donors (dated 2017 in TCRdb). The library was built by means of the immunoSEQ multiplex PCR assay. In TCRdb, the immuneACCESS table is reduced to in-frame sequences with V and J assigned. These tables do not hold every clone; where another copy was compared, an unresolved V gene accounts for under half, and the others remain unexplained. The sample profile shows some 76,000 clones; roughly 94% of them were found once. The ten largest clones add up to roughly 3.4% of the sample. The material sequenced was PBMCs. Every receptor here comes from a woman younger than 30 in good health and CMV-seropositive.

V usage is TRBV15 and J usage is TRBJ2-5; the match to TRBD1 covers 9 bases. Germline CDR1 LNHNV, CDR2 YYDKDF (reference sequence). The CDR3 spans 14 residues. V shed 5 bases and J 2 bases; nucleotides not matched to a gene: 3. The CDR3 here is CATSPGQGQETQYF. For the CDR3, the DNA is TGTGCCACCAGCCCGGGACAGGGACAAGAGACCCAGTACTTC.

The rearrangement uses TRBV18 and TRBJ2-7; 11 bases fit TRBD1. The J segment lost 5 bases and the V segment lost 1 base, leaving 1 base of the junction unmatched. There are 14 residues in the CDR3. Germline lookup yields CDR1 KGHSH and CDR2 LQKENI. DNA for the CDR3: TGTGCCAGCTCACCACTGGGACAGGGGGACGAGCAGTACTTC. Translating gives CASSPLGQGDEQYF.

V gene TRBV5-4 combines with J gene TRBJ2-3; 7 nucleotides agree with TRBD2. Germline lookup yields CDR1 SGHNT and CDR2 YYREEE (reference sequence). V gave up 4 bases and J gave up 8 bases; unmatched junction bases: 19. The CDR3 covers 17 residues. CDR3 nucleotides: TGTGCCAGCAGCCCACAAAATCTTGGGTGGGAGGGCCGTACGCAGTATTTT. Amino acids: CASSPQNLGWEGRTQYF.

This clone was recorded a few times. The chain uses TRBV7-2 and TRBJ2-1, with 8 bases lining up with TRBD1. The junction had 6 bases not matched to a gene; V was cut back by 4 bases and J by 4 bases. CDR1 SGHTA and CDR2 FQGNSA come from the germline V gene. This CDR3 contains 15 residues. DNA for the CDR3: TGTGCCAGCAGCTCCCGACAGGGGAGATACAATGAGCAGTTCTTC. This translates into CASSSRQGRYNEQFF.

V usage is TRBV2 and J usage is TRBJ2-5; D perhaps matches TRBD1 (5 bases). The length of the CDR3 is 13 residues. Trimming stripped 4 bases from V and 2 bases from J, with 8 bases between. Germline loops: CDR1 SNHLY, CDR2 FYNNEI. The CDR3 is CASSVQDQETQYF. CDR3 coding DNA: TGTGCCAGCAGTGTACAGGATCAAGAGACCCAGTACTTC.

The chain employs TRBV9 and TRBJ2-3, with D uncertain. The CDR3 has 14 residues. Trimming cost V 0 bases and J 3 bases, with 8 bases left between them. Germline values: CDR1 SGDLS, CDR2 YYNGEE. The CDR3 DNA follows: TGTGCCAGCAGCGTAGATCCAGTAACAGATACGCAGTATTTT. Amino acids: CASSVDPVTDTQYF.

The chain combines TRBV27 with TRBJ2-7; 8 bases are shared with TRBD1. The junction had 8 bases not matched to a gene; V was cut back by 1 base and J by 0 bases. In germline, CDR1 is MNHEY, CDR2 SMNVEV (reference sequence). The CDR3 is 17 amino acids. CDR3: CASSLFFRDRSSYEQYF. The CDR3 DNA sequence: TGTGCCAGCAGTTTATTTTTCCGGGACAGGAGCTCCTACGAGCAGTACTTC.

The gene calls are TRBV2 and TRBJ1-2, with TRBD1 identical over 10 bases. Per germline, CDR1 SNHLY and CDR2 FYNNEI. This CDR3 has 14 residues. V lost 5 bases to trimming and J lost 4 bases; unmatched junction nucleotides: 4. In DNA form, the CDR3 reads TGTGCCAGCAGTACCCGGACAGGGGGCTATGGCTACACCTTC. Translated: CASSTRTGGYGYTF. The complete variable domain, with remaining parts taken from reference TRBV2 and TRBJ1-2, reads EPEVTQTPSHQVTQMGQEVILRCVPISNHLYFYWYRQILGQKVEFLVSFYNNEISEKSEIFDDQFSVERPDGSNFTLKIRSTKLEDSAMYFCASSTRTGGYGYTFGSGTRLTVV.

This clone was recorded only once. This chain connects TRBV20-1 to TRBJ2-1; no clear D gene. CDR3 length: 11 amino acids. CDR1 is DFQATT and CDR2 is SNEGSKA in the germline V gene (reference sequence). V shed 4 bases and J shed 4 bases, with 5 bases lying between them. As DNA, the CDR3 is TGCAGTGCTAACGGTTACAATGAGCAGTTCTTC. This translates into CSANGYNEQFF.

The CDR3 DNA is TGTGCCAGCAGTGAAGTTAAGGACTGGGGCAATCAGCCCCAGCATTTT. It translates to CASSEVKDWGNQPQHF. This sequence joins TRBV6-1 and TRBJ1-5; no reliable D call. Germline values: CDR1 MNHNS, CDR2 SASEGT. The V end was cut by 1 base, the J end by 2 bases, with 12 bases between. This CDR3 has 16 residues.

This chain joins TRBV10-2 and TRBJ1-4; D is perhaps TRBD1 (5 bases). CDR1 and CDR2 from the germline V gene are WSHSY and SAAADI. Trimming took 1 base from V and 3 from J, leaving 9 bases between them. This CDR3 spans 15 amino acids. CDR3 bases: TGCGCCAGCAGTGAGTGGCAGGGCGCTAATGAAAAACTGTTTTTT. Residues: CASSEWQGANEKLFF.

The V gene is TRBV4-2, the J gene TRBJ2-5, with D possibly being TRBD1 (6 bases). The V end was cut by 1 base, the J end by 3 bases, with 18 bases between. The CDR3 extends over 17 amino acids. Germline V gives CDR1 LGHNA, CDR2 YNFKEQ. The CDR3 sequence is CASSQGVGGAGEETQYF. The CDR3 region has the DNA TGTGCCAGCAGCCAAGGGGTTGGGGGCGCTGGGGAAGAGACCCAGTACTTC.

This sequence joins TRBV28 and TRBJ2-1, with a weak D call TRBD2 (6 bases). Trimming left V 2 bases short and J 10 bases short, with 15 bases between. The CDR3 spans 14 residues. Germline assignment: CDR1 MDHEN and CDR2 SYDVKM. The CDR3 DNA reads as TGTGCCAGCAGTTTAATGGTTCCCGGAGGGGAGCAGTTCTTC. It codes for CASSLMVPGGEQFF.

V usage is TRBV7-8 and J usage is TRBJ1-1; TRBD1 matches 8 bases. Germline V CDR1 and CDR2: SGHVS, FQNEAQ. This CDR3 has 13 residues. The J segment lost 10 bases and the V segment lost 5 bases, leaving 9 bases of the junction unmatched. This chain's CDR3 is CASSTNRGVVAFF. The CDR3, as DNA: TGTGCCAGCAGCACTAACAGGGGGGTGGTAGCTTTCTTT.

V usage is TRBV30 and J usage is TRBJ2-1; possibly TRBD2 for D (5 bases). The CDR3 is 15 amino acids. The V and J ends lost 3 bases and 10 bases respectively, with 22 bases between them. CDR1 and CDR2 (germline): GTSNPN, SVGIG (reference sequence). CDR3 nucleotide sequence: TGTGCCTGGAGGGGCGAACGACGTGGTAGAGGGGAGCAGTTCTTC. Amino acids: CAWRGERRGRGEQFF.

The rearrangement links TRBV9 to TRBJ2-1, with D unclear. The CDR3 runs to 17 residues. The V end lost 3 bases, the J end lost 4 bases, and 20 bases lay between the germline ends. Germline V lookup: CDR1 SGDLS, CDR2 YYNGEE. In DNA, the CDR3 is TGTGCCAGCAGCGGGTACTTACCGACACAGAAATACAATGAGCAGTTCTTC. This gives the protein CASSGYLPTQKYNEQFF.

This clone appeared a single time. The chain uses TRBV6-5 and TRBJ1-2; the match to TRBD1 covers 7 bases. CDR3 length equals 14 residues. Trimming removed 6 bases from V and 4 bases from J; junction bases left unmatched: 8. Germline CDR1 MNHEY, CDR2 SVGAGI. CDR3 nucleotides: TGTGCCAGCAGCCGAGGGACAGAGCTCTATGGCTACACCTTC. It yields the protein CASSRGTELYGYTF.